Each of the 28 T cell receptor beta chains below was sequenced from the same sample in a study of T cells in Graves' hyperthyroidism and ophthalmopathy. Researchers took RNA transcripts and amplified the TCR beta CDR3 regions from them. RT-PCR in the first round (using the HTBI primer set) targeted the TCR CDR3. A single record per CDR3 protein comes from TCRdb applying MiXCR to the multiplex PCR reads. This sample has fewer than 650,000 distinct CDR3 sequences, with 40% to 50% found just once. The specimen was peripheral blood or thyroid tissue (not recorded which). The receptors shown here come from an adult woman with Graves' disease, either hyperthyroidism or ophthalmopathy (not recorded which).

This clonotype showed up many times. This rearrangement joins TRBV7-2 to TRBJ2-5; D possibly corresponds to TRBD1 (5 bases). Trimming removed 6 bases from V and 5 bases from J, with 10 bases in between. Germline CDR1 is SGHTA and CDR2 is FQGNSA. The CDR3 consists of 12 residues. CDR3 loop: CASRAGMETQYF. The CDR3 DNA reads TGTGCCAGCAGGGCAGGGATGGAGACCCAGTACTTC.

A remark on this clonotype: An end of the junction differs from the germline gene, which may be a read error. The chain carries TRBV15 and TRBJ1-4, with a weak D call TRBD1 (6 bases). Germline CDR1 reads LNHNV; CDR2 reads YYDKDF (reference sequence). The CDR3 loop spans 13 amino acids. This chain's CDR3 is CATSRGGDNGSRF. CDR3 bases: TGTGCCACCAGCAGGGGGGGGGACAACGGTTCCCGTTTT.

This clonotype was seen at least ten times. This sequence joins TRBV5-8 and TRBJ1-1, with unresolved D. The CDR3 consists of 14 residues. CDR1 is SGHTS and CDR2 is YDEGEE in the germline V gene. The V gene lost 0 bases and the J gene lost 0 bases, with 6 bases spanning the gap. The CDR3 protein is CASSLDMMNTEAFF. The CDR3 DNA reads TGTGCCAGCAGCTTGGACATGATGAACACTGAAGCTTTCTTT.

To note about this clonotype: A much larger clone differs from this one at a single base, so this may be a read error. The rearrangement joins TRBV20-1 to TRBJ2-2; 7 nucleotides match TRBD2. The CDR3 has 15 amino acids. The germline V gene has CDR1 DFQATT and CDR2 SNEGSKA (reference sequence). CDR3 nucleotides: TGCGGTGCTAGAGTCGGGAGGCTACCCCCCGGGGAGCTGTTTTTT. Protein sequence: CGARVGRLPPGELFF.

Regarding this clonotype: Germline is not matched at one junction end, which may reflect a read error. CDR3 protein: CASSHRDRNYDF. The CDR3 DNA reads as TGTGCCAGCAGCCACCGGGACAGGAACTACGACTTC. The V call is TRBV7-9, the J call TRBJ2-7; the match to TRBD1 covers 8 bases. CDR1 is SEHNR and CDR2 is FQNEAQ in the germline V gene (reference sequence). CDR3 length: 12 residues.

The V gene is TRBV24-1, the J gene TRBJ1-1, with D maybe TRBD1 (5 bases). There are 13 residues in the CDR3. The germline gives CDR1 KGHDR, CDR2 SFDVKD. Trimming took 5 bases from V and 1 from J, leaving 7 bases between them. Here the CDR3 DNA reads TGTGCCACCAGTGGCAGGGCGAACACTGAAGCTTTCTTT. Encoded protein: CATSGRANTEAFF.

The chain uses TRBV24-1 and TRBJ2-5, with TRBD1 matching over 7 bases. Germline V gene lookup returns CDR1 KGHDR and CDR2 SFDVKD. The junction had 5 bases not matched to a gene; V was cut back by 5 bases and J by 3 bases. This CDR3 is built from 14 residues. The CDR3 spells CATSASGTEETQYF. DNA for the CDR3: TGTGCCACCAGTGCTAGTGGGACAGAAGAGACCCAGTACTTC.

The rearrangement joins TRBV7-9 to TRBJ1-5, with D maybe TRBD1 (5 bases). The CDR3 runs to 15 residues. Germline-derived CDR1 and CDR2 are SEHNR and FQNEAQ (reference sequence). V shed 1 base and J shed 0 bases, with 7 bases lying between them. CDR3 sequence: CASSLEQDSNQPQHF. DNA for the CDR3: TGTGCCAGCAGCTTAGAACAGGATAGCAATCAGCCCCAGCATTTT.

This clonotype was observed at least ten times. The rearrangement joins TRBV15 to TRBJ1-4; D is ambiguous. V shed 1 base and J shed 9 bases, with 18 bases lying between them. Germline V gives CDR1 LNHNV, CDR2 YYDKDF (reference sequence). The CDR3 spans 16 residues. CDR3 protein: CATSRVAVRLDQKLFF. The CDR3 DNA reads as TGTGCCACCAGCAGAGTGGCGGTTCGGTTGGACCAAAAACTGTTTTTT.

In the case of this clonotype: This may be a read error, as it is one base from a much larger clone. The CDR3 end shows no conserved phenylalanine or tryptophan, and so a read error is likely. V and J are TRBV2 and TRBJ1-2; D perhaps matches TRBD1 (5 bases). The germline V gene has CDR1 SNHLY and CDR2 FYNNEI. The CDR3 loop spans 14 amino acids. The V gene lost 1 base and the J gene lost 3 bases, with 9 bases spanning the gap. The CDR3 coding sequence is TGTGCCAGCAGTGAAGACCGGGACTACTATGGCTACACCCTC. Protein: CASSEDRDYYGYTL.

The table lists this clonotype with many counts. The genes are TRBV5-1 and TRBJ2-2, with D perhaps matching TRBD1 (5 bases). The CDR3 is 15 amino acids. Germline V lookup: CDR1 SGHRS, CDR2 YFSETQ. The V end lost 1 base, the J end lost 1 base, and 8 bases lay between the germline ends. The CDR3 loop is CASSLQGGNTGELFF. CDR3 DNA sequence: TGCGCCAGCAGCTTGCAGGGCGGGAACACCGGGGAGCTGTTTTTT.

The sample holds many counts of this clonotype. The V call is TRBV29-1, the J call TRBJ2-7, with TRBD1 matching 8 bases. Looked up from germline, CDR1 is SQVTM and CDR2 is ANQGSEA. CDR3 size: 14 residues. V lost 5 bases, J lost 2 bases, and 8 bases stayed unmatched. The CDR3 is CSVKVRTGPYEQYF. As DNA, the CDR3 is TGCAGCGTTAAAGTCAGGACAGGGCCCTACGAGCAGTACTTC.

The genes are TRBV10-2 and TRBJ2-5; 10 positions agree with TRBD2. After removal of 4 bases from V and 7 bases from J, the junction contained 12 bases not matched to a gene. The CDR3 is made up of 16 amino acids. The germline gives CDR1 WSHSY, CDR2 SAAADI. The CDR3 DNA reads as TGCGCCAGCAGTGCCGGACTAGCGGCTAAGAAGGCGACCCAGTACTTC. It encodes CASSAGLAAKKATQYF.

This clonotype appeared many times. The CDR3 spells CASSLRQGSYEQYF. In DNA form, the CDR3 reads TGCGCCAGCAGCTTGAGGCAGGGATCCTACGAGCAGTACTTC. J is TRBJ2-7 and V is TRBV5-1; tentatively, D is TRBD1 (5 bases). The CDR3 runs to 14 residues. V was shortened by 1 base and J by 1 base, with 9 bases between the two germline ends. Germline CDR1 is SGHRS and CDR2 is YFSETQ.

This rearrangement joins TRBV7-2 to TRBJ2-5; 8 nucleotides align to TRBD1. Germline lookup yields CDR1 SGHTA and CDR2 FQGNSA. V lost 5 bases, J lost 5 bases, and 7 bases stayed unmatched. This CDR3 contains 14 residues. For the CDR3, the DNA is TGTGCCAGCAGCCTCTCCAGGGGGCGGGAGACCCAGTACTTC. Its protein product is CASSLSRGRETQYF.

This clonotype was recorded a few times. The genes are TRBV6-6 and TRBJ2-2; no clear D gene. The CDR3 sequence is 18 residues long. The V gene lost 0 bases and the J gene lost 8 bases, with 22 bases spanning the gap. Per the germline V gene, CDR1 is MNHNY and CDR2 is SVGAGI (reference sequence). The CDR3 region is CASSYSKGIGRGRGELFF. Here the CDR3 DNA reads TGTGCCAGCAGTTACTCGAAGGGTATAGGCAGAGGCCGAGGGGAGCTGTTTTTT.

This clonotype was picked up many times. J is TRBJ1-1 and V is TRBV5-5; no clear D. The CDR3 runs 13 residues. V was clipped by 2 bases and J by 2 bases, with 7 bases between them. Germline V lookup: CDR1 SGHKS, CDR2 YYEKEE (reference sequence). Here the CDR3 DNA reads TGTGCCAGCAGCTTACTGGCTAACACTGAAGCTTTCTTT. Translating it yields CASSLLANTEAFF.

This clonotype was recorded a few times. The rearrangement uses TRBV6-5 and TRBJ2-5; 8 bases fit TRBD1. V lost 6 bases, J lost 5 bases, and 5 bases stayed unmatched. The CDR3 has 13 residues. Germline V gene data show CDR1 as MNHEY and CDR2 as SVGAGI. CDR3 region: CASRARGRETQYF. CDR3 coding DNA: TGTGCCAGCAGGGCCAGGGGGCGGGAGACCCAGTACTTC.

The chain links TRBV10-1 to TRBJ2-5; 12 bases match TRBD2. The V gene's germline CDR1 is WNHNN and CDR2 SYGVQD (reference sequence). V was pared by 4 bases and J by 5 bases, with 2 bases of the junction left unmatched. This CDR3 is 14 amino acids long. This chain's CDR3 is CASSGTSGDETQYF. CDR3 nucleotides: TGCGCCAGCAGTGGGACTAGCGGGGACGAGACCCAGTACTTC.

Many counts were recorded for this clonotype. This chain links TRBV7-9 with TRBJ1-2, with D tentatively TRBD1 (5 bases). The germline CDR1 and CDR2 sequences are SEHNR and FQNEAQ (reference sequence). V shed 8 bases and J shed 0 bases, with 13 bases lying between them. The CDR3 sequence is 14 residues long. The CDR3 DNA reads as TGTGCCAGCCAACGGCAGGGCACTAACTATGGCTACACCTTC. This translates into CASQRQGTNYGYTF.

This chain links TRBV13 with TRBJ1-1; no firm D call. Trimming took off 0 bases at V and 11 bases at J, with 10 bases between the two ends. The CDR3 contains 12 residues. Looked up from germline, CDR1 is PRHDT and CDR2 is FYEKMQ (reference sequence). The CDR3 DNA follows: TGTGCCAGCAGCTTAGGTATATTCTCGGCTTTCTTT. As protein: CASSLGIFSAFF.

The chain uses TRBV15 and TRBJ1-2; 9 positions match TRBD1. The CDR3 runs to 14 residues. Per germline, CDR1 LNHNV and CDR2 YYDKDF (reference sequence). The J segment lost 7 bases and the V segment lost 5 bases, leaving 8 bases of the junction unmatched. Here the CDR3 DNA reads TGTGCCACCAGCGGCGGGACAGGGCTTCTTGGCTACACCTTC. It codes for CATSGGTGLLGYTF.

This clonotype was counted only a few times. The J gene is TRBJ1-5, the V gene TRBV7-8; no definite D call. This CDR3 is 16 amino acids long. Germline CDR1 SGHVS, CDR2 FQNEAQ. Trimming removed 0 bases from V and 0 bases from J, with 9 bases in between. The DNA of the CDR3 is TGTGCCAGCAGCTTAGCGAGGGTCGGTAGCAATCAGCCCCAGCATTTT. Its translation is CASSLARVGSNQPQHF.

This chain uses TRBV20-1 with TRBJ2-5; the match to TRBD2 covers 10 bases. V was clipped by 0 bases and J by 5 bases; unmatched bases: 12. The CDR3 spans 17 residues. CDR1 and CDR2 (germline): DFQATT, SNEGSKA (reference sequence). Written as DNA, the CDR3 is TGCAGTGCTAGAGATCCAACTCTAGCGGGAGTCGATGAGACCCAGTACTTC. This sequence encodes CSARDPTLAGVDETQYF.

The chain employs TRBV2 and TRBJ1-5; D gene uncertain. The germline V gene has CDR1 SNHLY and CDR2 FYNNEI. The CDR3 consists of 12 residues. Between the trimmed V and J ends, which lost 6 bases and 7 bases, there was a span of 10 bases. The CDR3 DNA reads TGTGCCAGCAGACAAAGACAACAGCCCCAGCATTTT. Translated, it gives CASRQRQQPQHF.

This clonotype was detected many times. The V gene is TRBV7-9, the J gene TRBJ1-4; D ambiguous. Trimming shortened V by 2 bases and J by 4 bases, and 14 bases separated the two germline ends. Per germline, CDR1 SEHNR and CDR2 FQNEAQ (reference sequence). This CDR3 has 16 amino acids. CDR3: CASSLSLGRHNEKLFF. Here the CDR3 DNA reads TGTGCCAGCAGCTTAAGCCTTGGGCGGCATAATGAAAAACTGTTTTTT.

This clonotype has at least ten counts. The V gene is TRBV7-2, the J gene TRBJ1-4, with D tentatively TRBD1 (5 bases). Trimming removed 1 base from V and 4 bases from J, with 10 bases in between. This CDR3 has 15 amino acids. Germline V gene sequence: CDR1 SGHTA, CDR2 FQGNSA. Here the CDR3 DNA reads TGTGCCAGCAGCTTAGGGGGACTGGATAATGAAAAACTGTTTTTT. It codes for CASSLGGLDNEKLFF.

This sequence joins TRBV7-8 and TRBJ2-6, with TRBD2 identical over 7 bases. V lost 1 base to trimming and J lost 1 base; unmatched junction nucleotides: 13. This CDR3 spans 20 amino acids. Germline assignment: CDR1 SGHVS and CDR2 FQNEAQ. The chain's CDR3 is CASSLGGGTAPVSGANVLTF. CDR3 nucleotide sequence: TGTGCCAGCAGCTTAGGGGGGGGGACGGCGCCGGTTTCTGGGGCCAACGTCCTGACTTTC. The full variable domain, in which reference TRBV7-8 and TRBJ2-6 provide the parts outside the CDR3, is GAGVSQSPRYKVAKRGQDVALRCDPISGHVSLFWYQQALGQGPEFLTYFQNEAQLDKSGLPSDRFFAERPEGSVSTLKIQRTQQEDSAVYLCASSLGGGTAPVSGANVLTFGAGSRLTVL.